The next 27 T cell receptor beta chains were all read from a single sample in a study of graft-versus-host responses after intestinal transplantation. Assay: immunoSEQ multiplex PCR; the TCRdb copy retains only in-frame clones and omits some. The sample includes 12,000 or so clones, 93% of them seen just once. The sample consisted of PBMCs, taken 109 days after intestinal transplant. These receptors came from a human patient who received an intestinal transplant, so some T cells may come from the graft donor.

The chain combines TRBV29-1 with TRBJ2-5; perhaps TRBD1 as D (6 bases). Germline CDR1 is SQVTM and CDR2 is ANQGSEA. The CDR3 length is 12 residues. V dropped 1 base and J dropped 7 bases, with 10 bases sitting between them. CDR3 loop: CSVEAVRGTQYF. CDR3 nucleotides: TGCAGCGTTGAAGCTGTCAGGGGGACCCAGTACTTC.

This clone has a handful of counts. This chain joins TRBV6-4 and TRBJ2-6; maybe TRBD1 (6 bases). The CDR3 has 17 amino acids. V was trimmed by 4 bases and J by 0 bases, leaving 13 bases between them. CDR1 MRHNA and CDR2 SNTAGT come from the germline V gene. The CDR3 bases are TGTGCCAGCAGTGCCCAGGACAGAGACTCTGGGGCCAACGTCCTGACTTTC. This encodes CASSAQDRDSGANVLTF.

CDR3 in DNA: TGTGCCAGCAGTCGGAGGGAATCCGACACTGAAGCTTTCTTT. Protein product: CASSRRESDTEAFF. The genes are TRBV6-1 and TRBJ1-1; D unresolved. Germline V CDR1 and CDR2: MNHNS, SASEGT. V gave up 5 bases and J gave up 3 bases, with 13 bases separating them. The CDR3 length is 14 residues.

The chain uses TRBV11-2 and TRBJ2-3; 8 bases are shared with TRBD2. The germline gives CDR1 SGHAT, CDR2 FQNNGV. The CDR3 runs 19 residues. J lost 3 bases, V lost 3 bases, and 17 bases had no gene match. CDR3 sequence: CASSFGRGGRREGTDTQYF. The CDR3 bases are TGTGCCAGCAGCTTCGGACGGGGGGGACGACGGGAGGGGACAGATACGCAGTATTTT.

This clone appeared a single time. V and J are TRBV6-5 and TRBJ1-2; D remains unclear. The germline V and J ends were trimmed by 6 bases and 3 bases, with 11 bases remaining between them. Germline V gives CDR1 MNHEY, CDR2 SVGAGI. The CDR3 length is 13 residues. The CDR3 sequence: CASSDDGYYGYTF. The CDR3 DNA sequence: TGTGCCAGCAGCGACGACGGGTACTATGGCTACACCTTC.

This chain connects TRBV5-1 to TRBJ2-5, with TRBD2 matching 10 bases. Germline V lookup: CDR1 SGHRS, CDR2 YFSETQ. Trimming took 1 base from V and 3 from J; bases not matched to a gene: 6. The CDR3 contains 16 residues. In DNA, the CDR3 is TGCGCCAGCAGCTTGCCCTCCCTAGCGGGAGAAGAGACCCAGTACTTC. It codes for CASSLPSLAGEETQYF.

The chain recombines TRBV5-1 with TRBJ2-7, with 7 bases identical to TRBD1. CDR1 SGHRS and CDR2 YFSETQ come from the germline V gene. V dropped 4 bases and J dropped 0; count of bases not matched to a gene: 4. CDR3 length: 14 residues. CDR3 sequence reads: CASSPGTVSYEQYF. In DNA, the CDR3 is TGCGCCAGCAGCCCCGGGACAGTCTCCTACGAGCAGTACTTC.

This clone was seen once. The V gene is TRBV4-1, the J gene TRBJ1-2; a weak D match, TRBD1 (5 bases). Germline lookup yields CDR1 MGHRA and CDR2 YSYEKL. This CDR3 contains 16 residues. The V end lost 0 bases, the J end lost 9 bases, and 20 bases lay between the germline ends. This CDR3 is CASSQDDPAPRDRYTF. The CDR3 bases are TGCGCCAGCAGCCAAGACGACCCAGCCCCGAGGGACCGCTACACCTTC.

The V call is TRBV7-7, the J call TRBJ2-7; 11 nucleotides agree with TRBD2. Germline-derived CDR1 and CDR2 are SSHAT and FNYEAQ (reference sequence). Trimming cost V 2 bases and J 3 bases; bases outside gene matches: 0. The CDR3 spans 14 residues. The CDR3 nucleotides are TGTGCCAGCAGCTTACTAGCGGGAGGCTACGAGCAGTACTTC. This sequence encodes CASSLLAGGYEQYF.

The chain combines TRBV7-6 with TRBJ2-3; TRBD1 aligns across 10 bases. The length of the CDR3 is 18 residues. Looked up from germline, CDR1 is SGHVS and CDR2 is FNYEAQ. V shed 3 bases and J 2 bases; nucleotides not matched to a gene: 11. CDR3 region: CASSFDTRQGAATDTQYF. The CDR3 DNA follows: TGTGCCAGCAGCTTCGATACGAGACAGGGGGCGGCCACAGATACGCAGTATTTT. The full variable domain, with the rest looked up from reference TRBV7-6 and TRBJ2-3, is GAGVSQSPRYKVTKRGQDVALRCDPISGHVSLYWYRQALGQGPEFLTYFNYEAQQDKSGLPNDRFSAERPEGSISTLTIQRTEQRDSAMYRCASSFDTRQGAATDTQYFGPGTRLTVL.

The chain employs TRBV9 and TRBJ2-2; TRBD1 matches 9 bases. Germline values: CDR1 SGDLS, CDR2 YYNGEE. V shed 2 bases, J shed 4 bases, and the junction held 9 bases outside the gene matches. The CDR3 loop spans 17 amino acids. The CDR3 region has the DNA TGTGCCAGCAGCGTCGCCGAGGGACAGGGCAGCACCGGGGAGCTGTTTTTT. Encoded protein: CASSVAEGQGSTGELFF.

The chain combines TRBV6-1 with TRBJ2-6; D perhaps matches TRBD1 (6 bases). The germline gives CDR1 MNHNS, CDR2 SASEGT. The V end lost 5 bases, the J end lost 4 bases, and 12 bases lay between the germline ends. This CDR3 spans 15 amino acids. In DNA, the CDR3 is TGTGCCAGCAGTCACCCAGGGGACGGGGCCAACGTCCTGACTTTC. Protein: CASSHPGDGANVLTF.

About this clone: An end of the junction does not agree with germline; a read error may underlie this. CDR3 in amino acids: CASSEAQGGTWGDF. CDR3 nucleotides: TGTGCCAGCAGTGAAGCTCAGGGGGGAACTTGGGGTGACTTC. J is TRBJ2-7 and V is TRBV2; a possible D gene is TRBD1 (7 bases). Germline-derived CDR1 and CDR2 are SNHLY and FYNNEI. CDR3 size: 14 residues.

The rearrangement links TRBV2 to TRBJ1-5, with D uncertain. The CDR3 loop spans 13 amino acids. V was pared by 7 bases and J by 0 bases, with 7 bases between. Per the germline V gene, CDR1 is SNHLY and CDR2 is FYNNEI. The CDR3 region is CASTRSSNQPQHF. The CDR3 nucleotides read TGTGCCAGCACGCGGAGTAGCAATCAGCCCCAGCATTTT.

This chain uses TRBV19 with TRBJ2-1; D is possibly TRBD1 (5 bases). Germline-derived CDR1 and CDR2 are LNHDA and SQIVND (reference sequence). CDR3 length equals 17 residues. Trimming took off 2 bases at V and 3 bases at J, with 17 bases between the two ends. CDR3 loop: CASSINEGVGFYNEQFF. CDR3 DNA sequence: TGTGCCAGTAGTATAAATGAAGGGGTGGGGTTCTACAATGAGCAGTTCTTC.

J is TRBJ2-1 and V is TRBV2; tentatively, D is TRBD2 (6 bases). V lost 3 bases, J lost 4 bases, and 7 bases lay in between. Looked up from germline, CDR1 is SNHLY and CDR2 is FYNNEI. The CDR3 totals 13 residues. The CDR3 bases are TGTGCCAGCAGTGAGGAGGGATACAATGAGCAGTTCTTC. It is translated as CASSEEGYNEQFF.

The V call is TRBV11-2, the J call TRBJ2-3; D is possibly TRBD2 (5 bases). The germline V gene has CDR1 SGHAT and CDR2 FQNNGV. This CDR3 comprises 16 residues. The V end lost 1 base, the J end lost 2 bases, and 13 bases lay between the germline ends. The CDR3 is CASSLVGGSLTDTQYF. The CDR3 region has the DNA TGTGCCAGCAGCTTAGTGGGCGGGTCGCTCACAGATACGCAGTATTTT.

This clone came up a few times. Given a far larger clone just one base away, this is likely a sequencing read error. The chain recombines TRBV10-2 with TRBJ2-1; D is possibly TRBD2 (6 bases). The CDR3 is 13 residues long. Germline V lookup: CDR1 WSHSY, CDR2 SAAADI. The CDR3 here is CASVAELYNELFF. The CDR3 nucleotides read TGCGCCAGTGTAGCGGAGCTCTACAATGAGCTGTTCTTC.

This clone was detected a few times. J is TRBJ2-3 and V is TRBV7-8, with 8 bases that match TRBD2. Trimming removed 1 base from V and 6 bases from J; junction bases left unmatched: 3. The CDR3 sequence is 14 residues long. CDR1 is SGHVS and CDR2 is FQNEAQ in the germline V gene. DNA of the CDR3: TGTGCCAGCAGCTTAGAACGCGGGGGGGATACGCAGTATTTT. It translates to CASSLERGGDTQYF. The full variable domain, completed using reference TRBV7-8 and TRBJ2-3, is GAGVSQSPRYKVAKRGQDVALRCDPISGHVSLFWYQQALGQGPEFLTYFQNEAQLDKSGLPSDRFFAERPEGSVSTLKIQRTQQEDSAVYLCASSLERGGDTQYFGPGTRLTVL.

The chain's CDR3 is CASSPGDYTEAFF. The CDR3 DNA reads TGTGCCAGCAGTCCAGGGGATTACACTGAAGCTTTCTTT. The chain employs TRBV25-1 and TRBJ1-1; D is possibly TRBD1 (6 bases). The CDR3 length is 13 residues. Germline values: CDR1 MGHDK, CDR2 SYGVNS. Trimming stripped 5 bases from V and 3 bases from J, with 10 bases between.

This clone occurred once. The V and J genes are TRBV5-6 and TRBJ1-2; 7 nucleotides align to TRBD1. The CDR3 has 15 amino acids. The V segment lost 4 bases and the J segment 4 bases; nucleotides outside the gene matches: 10. CDR1 and CDR2 (germline): SGHDT, YYEEEE. DNA for the CDR3: TGTGCCAGCAGCCCACAAACCGGGACAGCCTATGGCTACACCTTC. Its protein product is CASSPQTGTAYGYTF. Supplemented by reference TRBV5-6 and TRBJ1-2, the full variable domain reads DAGVTQSPTHLIKTRGQQVTLRCSPKSGHDTVSWYQQALGQGPQFIFQYYEEEERQRGNFPDRFSGHQFPNYSSELNVNALLLGDSALYLCASSPQTGTAYGYTFGSGTRLTVV.

This chain joins TRBV7-9 and TRBJ2-6; no clear D. The germline gives CDR1 SEHNR, CDR2 FQNEAQ (reference sequence). This CDR3 comprises 15 residues. V was clipped by 3 bases and J by 1 base, with 7 bases between them. CDR3 loop: CASSFVGSGANVLTF. For the CDR3, the DNA is TGTGCCAGCAGCTTTGTGGGGTCTGGGGCCAACGTCCTGACTTTC.

This clone appeared once. The chain recombines TRBV5-6 with TRBJ1-2, with 7 bases aligning to TRBD1. The CDR3 is 13 amino acids. Germline assignment: CDR1 SGHDT and CDR2 YYEEEE. V was pared by 3 bases and J by 4 bases, with 3 bases of the junction left unmatched. CDR3 bases: TGTGCCAGCAGCTCTGGGACAGTCTATGGCTACACCTTC. The encoded protein is CASSSGTVYGYTF. Combining the CDR3 with reference TRBV5-6 and TRBJ1-2 gives the whole variable domain DAGVTQSPTHLIKTRGQQVTLRCSPKSGHDTVSWYQQALGQGPQFIFQYYEEEERQRGNFPDRFSGHQFPNYSSELNVNALLLGDSALYLCASSSGTVYGYTFGSGTRLTVV.

This clone was seen only a few times. The rearrangement uses TRBV19 and TRBJ1-4; 8 positions match TRBD1. CDR1 and CDR2 from the germline V gene are LNHDA and SQIVND (reference sequence). This CDR3 comprises 16 residues. The V segment lost 4 bases and the J segment 0 bases; nucleotides outside the gene matches: 4. The CDR3 bases are TGTGCCAGTAGTACTCGACAGGGGACAACTAATGAAAAACTGTTTTTT. Amino acid sequence: CASSTRQGTTNEKLFF.

The rearrangement links TRBV5-4 to TRBJ1-4; TRBD1 matches at 8 bases. V gave up 4 bases and J gave up 7 bases; unmatched junction bases: 9. This CDR3 has 15 residues. Germline-derived CDR1 and CDR2 are SGHNT and YYREEE (reference sequence). The CDR3 loop is CASSPTGGRGEKLFF. The CDR3 DNA is TGTGCCAGCAGCCCCACAGGGGGACGCGGTGAAAAACTGTTTTTT.

This chain connects TRBV10-2 to TRBJ1-2; 7 positions agree with TRBD1. This CDR3 has 14 amino acids. From germline, CDR1 is WSHSY and CDR2 SAAADI. V shed 5 bases, J shed 2 bases, and the junction held 5 bases outside the gene matches. The CDR3: CASSWTGGNYGYTF. As DNA, the CDR3 is TGCGCCAGCAGTTGGACAGGAGGAAACTATGGCTACACCTTC.

Written as DNA, the CDR3 is TGTGCCAGCAGCTACTTTGTTATAGGACAAAGTCGGGCCAACGTCCTGACTTTC. Translated: CASSYFVIGQSRANVLTF. The gene calls are TRBV12-1 and TRBJ2-6; TRBD1 is the table's D call, not checked against the DNA. TRBV12-1 is a pseudogene locus. The CDR3 runs to 18 residues.